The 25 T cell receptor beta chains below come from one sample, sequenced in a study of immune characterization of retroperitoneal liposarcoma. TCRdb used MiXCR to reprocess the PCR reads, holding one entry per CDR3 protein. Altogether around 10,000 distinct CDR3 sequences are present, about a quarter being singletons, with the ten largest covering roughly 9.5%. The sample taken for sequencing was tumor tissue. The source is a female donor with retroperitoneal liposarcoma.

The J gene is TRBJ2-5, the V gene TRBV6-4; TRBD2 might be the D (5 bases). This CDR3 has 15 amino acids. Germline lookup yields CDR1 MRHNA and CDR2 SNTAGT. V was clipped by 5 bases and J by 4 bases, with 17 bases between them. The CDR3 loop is CASSPIQPAGETQYF. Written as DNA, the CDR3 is TGTGCCAGCAGTCCTATACAACCTGCGGGAGAGACCCAGTACTTC.

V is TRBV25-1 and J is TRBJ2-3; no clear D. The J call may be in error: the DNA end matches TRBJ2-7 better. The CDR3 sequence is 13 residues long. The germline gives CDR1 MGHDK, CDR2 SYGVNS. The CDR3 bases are TGTGCCAGCAGTGAATCGAAAGGCTATGAGCAGTACTTC. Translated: CASSESKGYEQYF.

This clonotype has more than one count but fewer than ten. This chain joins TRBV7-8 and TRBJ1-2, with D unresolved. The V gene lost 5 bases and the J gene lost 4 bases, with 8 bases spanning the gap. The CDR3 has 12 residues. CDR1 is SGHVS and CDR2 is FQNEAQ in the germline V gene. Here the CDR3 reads CASSLTTYGYTF. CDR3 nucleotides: TGTGCCAGCAGCCTCACCACCTATGGCTACACCTTC.

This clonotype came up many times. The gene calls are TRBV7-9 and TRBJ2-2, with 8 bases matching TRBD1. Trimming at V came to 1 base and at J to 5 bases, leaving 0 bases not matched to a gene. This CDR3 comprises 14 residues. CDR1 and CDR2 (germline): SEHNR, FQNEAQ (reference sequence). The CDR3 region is CASSLGQGTGELFF. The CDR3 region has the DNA TGTGCCAGCAGCTTAGGACAGGGGACCGGGGAGCTGTTTTTT.

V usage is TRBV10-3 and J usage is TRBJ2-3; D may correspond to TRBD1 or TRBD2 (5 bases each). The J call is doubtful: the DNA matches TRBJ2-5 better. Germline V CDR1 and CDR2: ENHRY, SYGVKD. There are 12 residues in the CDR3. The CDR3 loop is CATGTRPETQYF. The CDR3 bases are TGTGCCACCGGGACCCGTCCAGAGACCCAGTACTTC.

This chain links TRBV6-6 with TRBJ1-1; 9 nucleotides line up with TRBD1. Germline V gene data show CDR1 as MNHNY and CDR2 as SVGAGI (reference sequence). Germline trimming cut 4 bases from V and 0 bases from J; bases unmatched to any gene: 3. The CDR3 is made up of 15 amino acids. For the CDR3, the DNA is TGTGCCAGCAGTTTCGGACAGGGGATGAACACTGAAGCTTTCTTT. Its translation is CASSFGQGMNTEAFF.

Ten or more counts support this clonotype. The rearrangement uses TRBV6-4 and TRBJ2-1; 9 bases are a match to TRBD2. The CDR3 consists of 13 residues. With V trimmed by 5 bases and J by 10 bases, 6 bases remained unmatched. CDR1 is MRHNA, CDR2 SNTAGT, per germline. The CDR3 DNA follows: TGTGCCAGCAGTCCCTCTACTAGCGGGGAGCAGTTCTTC. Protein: CASSPSTSGEQFF.

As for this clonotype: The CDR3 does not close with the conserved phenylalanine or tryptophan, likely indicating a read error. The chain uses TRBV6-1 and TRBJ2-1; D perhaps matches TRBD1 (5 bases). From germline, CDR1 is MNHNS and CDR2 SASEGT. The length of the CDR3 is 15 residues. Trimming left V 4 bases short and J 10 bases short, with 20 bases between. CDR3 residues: CASSALEGVPYEQFS. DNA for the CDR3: TGTGCCAGCAGTGCCTTAGAAGGGGTCCCCTACGAGCAGTTCTCA.

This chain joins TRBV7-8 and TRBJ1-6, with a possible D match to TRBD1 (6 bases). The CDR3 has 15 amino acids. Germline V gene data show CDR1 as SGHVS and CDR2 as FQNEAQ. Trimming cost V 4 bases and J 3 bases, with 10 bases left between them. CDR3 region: CASSSQGGYNSPLHF. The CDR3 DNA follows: TGTGCCAGCAGCTCGCAAGGGGGCTATAATTCACCCCTCCACTTT.

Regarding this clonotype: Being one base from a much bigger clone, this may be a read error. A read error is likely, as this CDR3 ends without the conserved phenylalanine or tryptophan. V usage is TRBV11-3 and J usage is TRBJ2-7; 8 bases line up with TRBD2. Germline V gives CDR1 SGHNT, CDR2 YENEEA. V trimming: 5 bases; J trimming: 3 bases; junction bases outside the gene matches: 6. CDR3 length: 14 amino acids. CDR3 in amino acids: CASSIPGGNYEQYL. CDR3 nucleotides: TGTGCCAGCAGCATTCCGGGAGGGAACTACGAGCAGTACTTA.

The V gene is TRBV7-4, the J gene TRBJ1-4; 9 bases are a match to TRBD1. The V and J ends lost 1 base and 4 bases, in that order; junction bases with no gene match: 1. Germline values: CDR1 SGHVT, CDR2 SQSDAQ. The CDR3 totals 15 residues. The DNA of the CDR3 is TGTGCCAGCAGCTTAGACAGGGGGCTTAATGAAAAACTGTTTTTT. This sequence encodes CASSLDRGLNEKLFF.

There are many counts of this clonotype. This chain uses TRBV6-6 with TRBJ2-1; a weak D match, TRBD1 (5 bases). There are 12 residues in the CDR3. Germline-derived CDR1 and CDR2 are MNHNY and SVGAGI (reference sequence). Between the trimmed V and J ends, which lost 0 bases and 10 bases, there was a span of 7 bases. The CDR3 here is CASSYSGAEQFF. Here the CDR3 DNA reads TGTGCCAGCAGTTACTCAGGGGCCGAGCAGTTCTTC.

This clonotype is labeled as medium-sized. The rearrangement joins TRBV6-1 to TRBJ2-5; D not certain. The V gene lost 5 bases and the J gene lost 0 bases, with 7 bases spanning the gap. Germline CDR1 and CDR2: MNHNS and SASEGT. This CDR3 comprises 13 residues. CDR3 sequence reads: CASSYRNQETQYF. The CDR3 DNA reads TGTGCCAGCAGTTATAGGAACCAAGAGACCCAGTACTTC.

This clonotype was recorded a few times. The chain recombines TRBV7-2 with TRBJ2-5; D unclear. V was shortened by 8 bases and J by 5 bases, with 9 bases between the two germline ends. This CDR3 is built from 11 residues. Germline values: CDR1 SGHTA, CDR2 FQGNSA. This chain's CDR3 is CASSPQETQYF. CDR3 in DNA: TGTGCCAGCTCTCCCCAGGAGACCCAGTACTTC. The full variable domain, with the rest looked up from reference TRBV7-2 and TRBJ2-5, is GAGVSQSPSNKVTEKGKDVELRCDPISGHTALYWYRQSLGQGLEFLIYFQGNSAPDKSGLPSDRFSAERTGGSVSTLTIQRTQQEDSAVYLCASSPQETQYFGPGTRLLVL.

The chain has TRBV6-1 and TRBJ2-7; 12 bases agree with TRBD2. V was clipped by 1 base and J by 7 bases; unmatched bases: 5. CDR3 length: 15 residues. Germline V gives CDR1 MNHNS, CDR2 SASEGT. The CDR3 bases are TGTGCCAGCAGTGAAGGACTAGCGGGGGCCAATGAGCAGTACTTC. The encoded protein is CASSEGLAGANEQYF.

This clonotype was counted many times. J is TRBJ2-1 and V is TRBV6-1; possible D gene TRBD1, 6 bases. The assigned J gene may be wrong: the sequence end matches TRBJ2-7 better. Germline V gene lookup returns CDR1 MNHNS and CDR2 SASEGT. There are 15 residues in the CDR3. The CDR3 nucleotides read TGTGCCACCCGAAACAGGGATAGCTCCTACAATGAGCAGTACTTC. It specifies CATRNRDSSYNEQYF.

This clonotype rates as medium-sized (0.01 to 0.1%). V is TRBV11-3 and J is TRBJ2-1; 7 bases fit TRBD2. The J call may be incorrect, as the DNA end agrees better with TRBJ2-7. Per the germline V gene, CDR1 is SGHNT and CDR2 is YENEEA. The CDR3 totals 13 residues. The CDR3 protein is CASSAGIGREQYF. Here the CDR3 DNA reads TGTGCCAGCAGCGCCGGGATCGGGAGGGAGCAGTACTTC.

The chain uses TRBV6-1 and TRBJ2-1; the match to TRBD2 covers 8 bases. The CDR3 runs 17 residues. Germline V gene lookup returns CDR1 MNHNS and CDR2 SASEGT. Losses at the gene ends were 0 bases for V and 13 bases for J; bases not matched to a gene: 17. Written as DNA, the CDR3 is TGTGCCAGCAGTGAAGCGACGGCGCGGGCAGCGGGGGAGACCCAGTTCTTC. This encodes CASSEATARAAGETQFF.

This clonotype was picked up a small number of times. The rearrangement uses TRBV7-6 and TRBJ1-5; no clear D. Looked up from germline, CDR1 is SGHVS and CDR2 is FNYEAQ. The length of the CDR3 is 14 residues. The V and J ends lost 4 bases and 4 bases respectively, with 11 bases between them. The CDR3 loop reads CASSSPGPNQPQHF. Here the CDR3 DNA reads TGTGCCAGCAGCTCCCCGGGTCCAAATCAGCCCCAGCATTTT.

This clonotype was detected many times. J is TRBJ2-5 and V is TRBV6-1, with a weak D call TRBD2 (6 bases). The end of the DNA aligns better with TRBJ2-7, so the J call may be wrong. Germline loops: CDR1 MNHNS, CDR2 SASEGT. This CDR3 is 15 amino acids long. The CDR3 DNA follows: TGTGCCAGCAGTGCCGCCAGGGCGGGGACCTACGAGCAGTACTTC. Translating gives CASSAARAGTYEQYF.

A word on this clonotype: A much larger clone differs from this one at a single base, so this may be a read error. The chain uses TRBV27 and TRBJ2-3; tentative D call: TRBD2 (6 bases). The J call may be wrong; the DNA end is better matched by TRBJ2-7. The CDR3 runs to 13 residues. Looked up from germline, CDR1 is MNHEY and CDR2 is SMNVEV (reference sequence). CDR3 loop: CASLGTLPYAQYF. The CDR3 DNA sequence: TGTGCCAGCCTCGGGACTTTACCCTACGCGCAGTACTTC.

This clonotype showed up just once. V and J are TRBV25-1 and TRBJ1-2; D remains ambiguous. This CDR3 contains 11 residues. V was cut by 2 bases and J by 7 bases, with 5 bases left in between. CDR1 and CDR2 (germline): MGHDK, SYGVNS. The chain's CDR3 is CASSEGVGYTF. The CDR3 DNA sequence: TGTGCCAGCAGTGAAGGGGTTGGCTACACCTTC.

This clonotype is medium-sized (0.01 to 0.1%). The CDR3 DNA reads TGTGCCAGCAGCTTAGGGACTAGCACCTACAATGAGCAGTTCTTC. It encodes CASSLGTSTYNEQFF. V is TRBV7-2 and J is TRBJ2-1, with TRBD2 identical over 8 bases. The V gene's germline CDR1 is SGHTA and CDR2 FQGNSA. The CDR3 contains 15 residues. V lost 1 base to trimming and J lost 2 bases; unmatched junction nucleotides: 1.

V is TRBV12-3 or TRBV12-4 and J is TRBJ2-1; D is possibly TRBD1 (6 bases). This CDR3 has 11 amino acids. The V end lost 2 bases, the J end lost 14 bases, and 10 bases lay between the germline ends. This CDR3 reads CASSLSRTEFF. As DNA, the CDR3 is TGTGCCAGCAGTTTAAGCAGGACAGAGTTCTTC.

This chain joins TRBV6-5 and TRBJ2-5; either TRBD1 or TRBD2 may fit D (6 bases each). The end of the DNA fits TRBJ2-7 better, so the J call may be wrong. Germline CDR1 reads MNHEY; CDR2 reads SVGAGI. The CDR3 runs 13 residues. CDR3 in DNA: TGTGCCAGCAGTGCCCGGGGGCAAATCGAGCAGTACTTC. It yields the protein CASSARGQIEQYF.